Sequencing of this TCR beta chain was carried out in a study of cytomegalovirus exposure and HLA in healthy donors. This PCR relied on a set of 60 Vbeta primers and 13 Jbeta primers. Clones were read by immunoSEQ multiplex PCR, and TCRdb kept only the in-frame ones, dropping some. The table includes about 220,000 clones, over 80% detected once. This clone was observed a single time. CDR3 length equals 14 residues. Trimming took 5 bases from V and 3 from J, leaving 14 bases between them. The germline V gene encodes CDR1 MNHNS and CDR2 SASEGT. The source of this sequence is a middle-aged man in good health and CMV-seropositive. The chain has TRBV6-1 and TRBJ2-7; D uncertain. The material sequenced was PBMCs. The CDR3: CASSKVVQNYEQYF. CDR3 DNA sequence: TGTGCCAGCAGTAAAGTAGTACAGAACTACGAGCAGTACTTC.